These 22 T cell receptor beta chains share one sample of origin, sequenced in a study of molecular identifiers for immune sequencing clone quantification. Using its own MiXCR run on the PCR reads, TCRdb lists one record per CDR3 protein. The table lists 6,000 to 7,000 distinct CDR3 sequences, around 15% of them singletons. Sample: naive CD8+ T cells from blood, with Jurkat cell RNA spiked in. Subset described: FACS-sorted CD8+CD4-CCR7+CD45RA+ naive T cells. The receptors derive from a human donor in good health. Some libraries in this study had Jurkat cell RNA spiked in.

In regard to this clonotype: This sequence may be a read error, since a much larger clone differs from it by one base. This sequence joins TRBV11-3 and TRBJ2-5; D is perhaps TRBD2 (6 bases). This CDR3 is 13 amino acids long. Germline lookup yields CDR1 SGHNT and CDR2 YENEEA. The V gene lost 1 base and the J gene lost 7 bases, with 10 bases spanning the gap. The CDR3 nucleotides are TGTGCCAGCAGCTTAGGGGGAGGAGCGACCCAGTACTTC. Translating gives CASSLGGGATQYF.

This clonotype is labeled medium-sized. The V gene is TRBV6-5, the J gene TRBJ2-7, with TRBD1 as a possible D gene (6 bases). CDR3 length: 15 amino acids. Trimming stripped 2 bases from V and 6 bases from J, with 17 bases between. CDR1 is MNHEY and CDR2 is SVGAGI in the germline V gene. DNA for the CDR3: TGTGCCAGCAGTTACAGCAGGGGCCACTCGACCGAGCAGTACTTC. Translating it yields CASSYSRGHSTEQYF.

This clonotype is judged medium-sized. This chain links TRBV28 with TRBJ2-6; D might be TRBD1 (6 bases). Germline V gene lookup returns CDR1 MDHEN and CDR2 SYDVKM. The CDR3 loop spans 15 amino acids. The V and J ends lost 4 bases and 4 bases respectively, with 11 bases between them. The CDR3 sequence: CASSSQGPGANVLTF. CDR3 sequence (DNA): TGTGCCAGCAGTTCACAGGGTCCCGGGGCCAACGTCCTGACTTTC.

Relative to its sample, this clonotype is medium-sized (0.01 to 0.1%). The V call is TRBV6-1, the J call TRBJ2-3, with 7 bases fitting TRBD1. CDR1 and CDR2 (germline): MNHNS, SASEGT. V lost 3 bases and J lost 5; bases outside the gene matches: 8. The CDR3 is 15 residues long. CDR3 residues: CASSDRGSLGDTQYF. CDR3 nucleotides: TGTGCCAGCAGTGACAGGGGGTCCCTCGGAGATACGCAGTATTTT.

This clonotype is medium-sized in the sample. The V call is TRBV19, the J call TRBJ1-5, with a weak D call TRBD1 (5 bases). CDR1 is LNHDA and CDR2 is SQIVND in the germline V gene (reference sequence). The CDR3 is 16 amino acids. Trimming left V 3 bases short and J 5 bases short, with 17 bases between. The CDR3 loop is CASSIGTRGWDQPQHF. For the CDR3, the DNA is TGTGCCAGTAGTATTGGGACTAGGGGTTGGGATCAGCCCCAGCATTTT.

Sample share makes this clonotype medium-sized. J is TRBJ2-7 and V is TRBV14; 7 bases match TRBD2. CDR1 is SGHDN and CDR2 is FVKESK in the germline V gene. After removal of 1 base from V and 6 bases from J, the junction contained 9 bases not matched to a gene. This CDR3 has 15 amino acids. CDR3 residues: CASSQVVSGEGEQYF. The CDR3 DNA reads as TGTGCCAGCAGCCAAGTGGTGAGCGGGGAGGGCGAGCAGTACTTC. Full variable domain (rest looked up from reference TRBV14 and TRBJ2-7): EAGVTQFPSHSVIEKGQTVTLRCDPISGHDNLYWYRRVMGKEIKFLLHFVKESKQDESGMPNNRFLAERTGGTYSTLKVQPAELEDSGVYFCASSQVVSGEGEQYFGPGTRLTVT.

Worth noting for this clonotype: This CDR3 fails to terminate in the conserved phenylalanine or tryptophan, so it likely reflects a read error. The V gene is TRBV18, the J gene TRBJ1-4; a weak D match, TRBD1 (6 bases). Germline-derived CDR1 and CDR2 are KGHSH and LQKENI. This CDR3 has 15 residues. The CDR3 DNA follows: TGTGCCAGCAGAACCACAGGGTCTACTAATGAAAACCTGTTTTAT. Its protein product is CASRTTGSTNENLFY.

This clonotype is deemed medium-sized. CDR3: CASRKTGLNGNTIYF. The CDR3 nucleotides read TGTGCCAGCAGGAAGACAGGGCTAAATGGAAACACCATATATTTT. This chain joins TRBV14 and TRBJ1-3; 7 nucleotides match TRBD1. The CDR3 extends over 15 amino acids. The V and J ends lost 6 bases and 3 bases, in that order; junction bases with no gene match: 8. Germline loops: CDR1 SGHDN, CDR2 FVKESK.

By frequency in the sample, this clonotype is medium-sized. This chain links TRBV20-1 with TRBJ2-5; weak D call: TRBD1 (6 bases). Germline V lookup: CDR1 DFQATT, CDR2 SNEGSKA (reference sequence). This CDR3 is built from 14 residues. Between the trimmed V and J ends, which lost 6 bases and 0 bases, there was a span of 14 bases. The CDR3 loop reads CSAVRTANQETQYF. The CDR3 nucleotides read TGCAGTGCAGTTAGGACAGCTAACCAAGAGACCCAGTACTTC.

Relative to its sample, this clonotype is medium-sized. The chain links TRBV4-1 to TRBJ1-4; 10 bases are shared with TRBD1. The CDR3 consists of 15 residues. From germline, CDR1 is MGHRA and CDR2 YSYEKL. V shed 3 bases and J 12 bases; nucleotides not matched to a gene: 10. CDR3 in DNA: TGCGCCAGCAGCCAGGTTGGGACAGGGGTTTGGGAACTGTTTTTT. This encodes CASSQVGTGVWELFF.

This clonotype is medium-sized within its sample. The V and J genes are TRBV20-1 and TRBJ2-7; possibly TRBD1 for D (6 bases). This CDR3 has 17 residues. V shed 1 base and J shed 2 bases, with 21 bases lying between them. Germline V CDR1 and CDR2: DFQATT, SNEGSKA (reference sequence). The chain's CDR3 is CSARVATIRDTPYEQYF. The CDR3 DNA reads TGCAGTGCTAGAGTCGCCACGATCCGGGACACCCCCTACGAGCAGTACTTC.

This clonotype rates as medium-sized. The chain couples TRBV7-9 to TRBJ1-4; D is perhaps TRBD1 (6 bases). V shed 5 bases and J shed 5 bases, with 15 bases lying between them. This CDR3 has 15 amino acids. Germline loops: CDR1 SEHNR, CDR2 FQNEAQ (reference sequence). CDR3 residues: CASSPRTVENEKLFF. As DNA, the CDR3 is TGTGCCAGCAGCCCCCGGACAGTCGAAAATGAAAAACTGTTTTTT.

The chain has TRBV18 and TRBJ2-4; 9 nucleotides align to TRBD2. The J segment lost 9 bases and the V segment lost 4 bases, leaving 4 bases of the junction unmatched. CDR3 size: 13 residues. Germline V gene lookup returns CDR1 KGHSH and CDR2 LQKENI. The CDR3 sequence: CASSLVSGGIQYF. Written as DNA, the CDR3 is TGTGCCAGCTCACTAGTTAGCGGGGGCATTCAGTACTTC.

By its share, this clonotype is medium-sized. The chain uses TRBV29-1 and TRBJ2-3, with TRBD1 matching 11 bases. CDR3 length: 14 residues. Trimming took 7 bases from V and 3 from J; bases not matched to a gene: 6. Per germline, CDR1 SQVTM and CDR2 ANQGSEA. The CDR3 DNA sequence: TGCAGCGCAGAAGGGACAGGGGGTACAGATACGCAGTATTTT. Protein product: CSAEGTGGTDTQYF.

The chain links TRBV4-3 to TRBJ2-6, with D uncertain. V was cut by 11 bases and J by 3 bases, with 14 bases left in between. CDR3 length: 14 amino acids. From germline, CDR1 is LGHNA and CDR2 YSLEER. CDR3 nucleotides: TGCGCCGGTAGTCAGATGAATGGGGCCAACGTCCTGACTTTC. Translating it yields CAGSQMNGANVLTF.

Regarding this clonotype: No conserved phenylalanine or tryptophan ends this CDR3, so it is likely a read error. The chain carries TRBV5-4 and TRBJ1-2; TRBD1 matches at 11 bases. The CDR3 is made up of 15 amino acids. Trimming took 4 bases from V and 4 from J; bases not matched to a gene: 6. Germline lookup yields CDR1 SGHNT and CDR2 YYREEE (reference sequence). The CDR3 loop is CASSADRGRSYGYTV. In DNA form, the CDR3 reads TGTGCCAGCAGCGCGGACAGGGGGCGCAGCTATGGCTACACCGTC.

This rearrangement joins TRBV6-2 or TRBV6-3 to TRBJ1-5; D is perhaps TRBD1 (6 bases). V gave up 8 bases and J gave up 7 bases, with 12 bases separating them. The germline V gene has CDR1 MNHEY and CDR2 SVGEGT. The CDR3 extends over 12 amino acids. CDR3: CASGEGGQPQHF. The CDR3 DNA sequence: TGTGCCAGCGGCGAGGGGGGCCAGCCCCAGCATTTT.

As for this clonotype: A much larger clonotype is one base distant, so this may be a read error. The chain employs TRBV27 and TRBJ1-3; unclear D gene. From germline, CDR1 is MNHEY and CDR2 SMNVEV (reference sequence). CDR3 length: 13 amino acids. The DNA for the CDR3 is TGTGCCAGCCCCCCCCTCTCTGGAGACACCATATATTTT. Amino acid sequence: CASPPLSGDTIYF.

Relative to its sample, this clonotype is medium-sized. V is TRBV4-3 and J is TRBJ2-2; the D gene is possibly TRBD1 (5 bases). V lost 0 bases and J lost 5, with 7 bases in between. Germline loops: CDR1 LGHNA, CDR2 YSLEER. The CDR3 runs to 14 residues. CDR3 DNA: TGCGCCAGCAGCCAAGATTGGACAACCGGGGAGCTGTTTTTT. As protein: CASSQDWTTGELFF.

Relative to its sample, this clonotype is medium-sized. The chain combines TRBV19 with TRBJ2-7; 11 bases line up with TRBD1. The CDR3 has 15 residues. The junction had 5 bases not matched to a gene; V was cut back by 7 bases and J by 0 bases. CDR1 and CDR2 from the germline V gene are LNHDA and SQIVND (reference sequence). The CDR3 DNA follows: TGTGCCAGTACCCCCGGGACAGGGGGCTCCTACGAGCAGTACTTC. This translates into CASTPGTGGSYEQYF.

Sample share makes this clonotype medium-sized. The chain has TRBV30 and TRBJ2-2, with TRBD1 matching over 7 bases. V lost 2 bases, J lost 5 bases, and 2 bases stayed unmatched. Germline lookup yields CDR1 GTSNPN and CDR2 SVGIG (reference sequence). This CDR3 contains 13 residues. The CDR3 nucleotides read TGTGCCTGGAGTCGACAGGGAACCGGGGAGCTGTTTTTT. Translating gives CAWSRQGTGELFF. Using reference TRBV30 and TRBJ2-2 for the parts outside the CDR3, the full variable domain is SQTIHQWPATLVQPVGSPLSLECTVEGTSNPNLYWYRQAAGRGLQLLFYSVGIGQISSEVPQNLSASRPQDRQFILSSKKLLLSDSGFYLCAWSRQGTGELFFGEGSRLTVL.

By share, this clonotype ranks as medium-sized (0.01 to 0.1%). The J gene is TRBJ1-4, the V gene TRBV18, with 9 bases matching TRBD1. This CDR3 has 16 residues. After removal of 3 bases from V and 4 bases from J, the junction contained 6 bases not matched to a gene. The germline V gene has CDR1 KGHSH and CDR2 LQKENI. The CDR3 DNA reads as TGTGCCAGCTCACCCTGGGACAGGGTTCATAATGAAAAACTGTTTTTT. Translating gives CASSPWDRVHNEKLFF.